Below are 20 T cell receptor beta chains sequenced from a single sample in a study of cytomegalovirus exposure and HLA in healthy donors listed by TCRdb under 2017. The receptor library was made with the immunoSEQ multiplex PCR assay. For the multiplex PCR, a mixture combining 60 forward primers for TCR Vbeta segments and 13 reverse primers for TCR Jbeta segments was used. The source is immuneACCESS, and TCRdb retained only in-frame sequences with V and J called. Part of the clones is not carried over; for the studies checked, unresolved V genes explain less than half of this, and the remainder is unexplained. The sample includes about 120,000 clones, with about 80% observed a single time. Of the sample, around 1.4% is held by the ten largest clones. Sequencing used PBMCs. These receptors all stem from a young woman in good health and CMV-seronegative.

This clone was counted between two and nine times. V and J are TRBV7-9 and TRBJ2-2; 10 nucleotides match TRBD2. The CDR3 length is 17 residues. Germline V lookup: CDR1 SEHNR, CDR2 FQNEAQ (reference sequence). CDR3 protein: CYSSPDRLAGGAGELFF. CDR3 DNA sequence: TGTTACAGCAGCCCGGACCGTTTAGCGGGGGGTGCCGGGGAGCTGTTTTTT.

This rearrangement joins TRBV18 to TRBJ1-2; 7 positions match TRBD1. This CDR3 comprises 14 residues. Per germline, CDR1 KGHSH and CDR2 LQKENI. The junction had 7 bases not matched to a gene; V was cut back by 6 bases and J by 3 bases. As DNA, the CDR3 is TGTGCCAGCTCCCCTGACAGGGCTTACTATGGCTACACCTTC. Its protein is CASSPDRAYYGYTF. The full variable domain, rest sourced from reference TRBV18 and TRBJ1-2, is NAGVMQNPRHLVRRRGQEARLRCSPMKGHSHVYWYRQLPEEGLKFMVYLQKENIIDESGMPKERFSAEFPKEGPSILRIQQVVRGDSAAYFCASSPDRAYYGYTFGSGTRLTVV.

Only one count was recorded for this clone. This chain connects TRBV28 to TRBJ1-4; D may be TRBD1 (6 bases). V was clipped by 6 bases and J by 7 bases, with 18 bases between them. The CDR3 is 15 residues long. CDR1 and CDR2 from the germline V gene are MDHEN and SYDVKM. This CDR3 reads CASSETGPSGEKLFF. In DNA form, the CDR3 reads TGTGCCAGCAGCGAAACAGGGCCCTCGGGTGAAAAACTGTTTTTT.

This chain links TRBV18 with TRBJ2-7; 9 bases fit TRBD1. Germline lookup yields CDR1 KGHSH and CDR2 LQKENI. The CDR3 runs 16 residues. V was pared by 3 bases and J by 5 bases, with 11 bases of the junction left unmatched. This chain's CDR3 is CASSPAHTGGFDEQYF. CDR3 nucleotides: TGTGCCAGCTCACCCGCTCATACAGGGGGCTTCGACGAGCAGTACTTC.

This sequence joins TRBV6-5 and TRBJ2-2; a possible D gene is TRBD1 (5 bases). Trimming cost V 5 bases and J 7 bases, with 14 bases left between them. The CDR3 covers 14 residues. Germline V gene sequence: CDR1 MNHEY, CDR2 SVGAGI. CDR3 in amino acids: CASSGWGHNGELFF. In DNA form, the CDR3 reads TGTGCCAGCAGTGGGTGGGGCCATAACGGGGAGCTGTTTTTT.

V usage is TRBV15 and J usage is TRBJ2-7, with D possibly being TRBD2 (6 bases). V was cut by 1 base and J by 5 bases, with 12 bases left in between. The CDR3 runs 14 residues. Germline-derived CDR1 and CDR2 are LNHNV and YYDKDF (reference sequence). CDR3 in amino acids: CATSRGPIADEQYF. The CDR3 DNA sequence: TGTGCCACCAGCAGAGGGCCCATAGCGGACGAGCAGTACTTC.

The genes are TRBV5-1 and TRBJ2-5; 9 bases align to TRBD2. Trimming removed 4 bases from V and 10 bases from J; junction bases left unmatched: 14. The CDR3 is 15 amino acids. Germline CDR1 and CDR2: SGHRS and YFSETQ. CDR3 bases: TGCGCCAGCAGCACGGAAGGGACTAGCCGTCTGGGCCAGTACTTC. It translates to CASSTEGTSRLGQYF.

This chain connects TRBV18 to TRBJ2-3; TRBD2 matches at 15 bases. V gave up 3 bases and J gave up 1 base; unmatched junction bases: 2. Germline values: CDR1 KGHSH, CDR2 LQKENI. This CDR3 is built from 17 residues. The CDR3 DNA sequence: TGTGCCAGCTCACCTGGGACTAGCGGGAGGCGCACAGATACGCAGTATTTT. Its protein product is CASSPGTSGRRTDTQYF.

The chain combines TRBV11-2 with TRBJ1-5; no clear D gene. The ends were cut back, 5 bases at V and 0 bases at J, with 11 bases in the middle. Germline assignment: CDR1 SGHAT and CDR2 FQNNGV. The CDR3 consists of 15 residues. The CDR3 DNA follows: TGTGCCAGCAGCGCGGGCCTTTATAGCAATCAGCCCCAGCATTTT. It translates to CASSAGLYSNQPQHF.

The chain employs TRBV7-9 and TRBJ1-3; perhaps TRBD1 as D (6 bases). The CDR3 has 18 residues. Germline V gene sequence: CDR1 SEHNR, CDR2 FQNEAQ (reference sequence). Trimming pared 2 bases from V and 0 bases from J, leaving 17 bases between. The CDR3 DNA follows: TGTGCCAGCAGCTTATTCCTTTACAGGGATGCCTCTGGAAACACCATATATTTT. Translation gives CASSLFLYRDASGNTIYF.

This chain connects TRBV19 to TRBJ2-5; D may be TRBD2 (5 bases). The CDR3 extends over 13 amino acids. V was clipped by 3 bases and J by 5 bases, with 10 bases between them. In germline, CDR1 is LNHDA, CDR2 SQIVND (reference sequence). The CDR3 loop is CASSILGVETQYF. The CDR3, as DNA: TGTGCCAGTAGTATCCTCGGGGTGGAGACCCAGTACTTC. The variable domain in full, completed from reference TRBV19 and TRBJ2-5, reads DGGITQSPKYLFRKEGQNVTLSCEQNLNHDAMYWYRQDPGQGLRLIYYSQIVNDFQKGDIAEGYSVSREKKESFPLTVTSAQKNPTAFYLCASSILGVETQYFGPGTRLLVL.

The gene calls are TRBV4-1 and TRBJ1-2; the D is unclear. The CDR3 covers 14 residues. Per germline, CDR1 MGHRA and CDR2 YSYEKL. Between the trimmed V and J ends, which lost 3 bases and 7 bases, there was a span of 15 bases. The CDR3 coding sequence is TGCGCCAGCAGCCAGGGAGACCTCGGCGGTGGCTACACCTTC. Amino acids: CASSQGDLGGGYTF.

This rearrangement joins TRBV11-1 to TRBJ2-3, with 11 positions matching TRBD1. V was pared by 5 bases and J by 6 bases, with 4 bases of the junction left unmatched. Germline lookup yields CDR1 SGHAT and CDR2 FQDESV (reference sequence). The CDR3 is made up of 14 amino acids. CDR3 sequence reads: CASSQDRGLDTQYF. In nucleotides, the CDR3 is TGTGCCAGCAGCCAGGACAGGGGGCTGGATACGCAGTATTTT.

This clone was found a few times. The chain combines TRBV19 with TRBJ1-4; D remains unclear. Trimming left V 5 bases short and J 2 bases short, with 9 bases between. Germline V gives CDR1 LNHDA, CDR2 SQIVND (reference sequence). The CDR3 covers 14 residues. In DNA, the CDR3 is TGTGCCAGTAGTCCCAGTGCTACTAATGAAAAACTGTTTTTT. It yields the protein CASSPSATNEKLFF.

The gene calls are TRBV4-1 and TRBJ2-3; 9 bases line up with TRBD1. V lost 5 bases, J lost 6 bases, and 15 bases stayed unmatched. The CDR3 runs to 17 residues. The germline V gene encodes CDR1 MGHRA and CDR2 YSYEKL. CDR3 bases: TGCGCCAGCAGCGCCCCCGGGACAGGGTCTCAAAAGGATACGCAGTATTTT. Translating gives CASSAPGTGSQKDTQYF.

The V and J genes are TRBV6-6 and TRBJ2-1; D ambiguous. CDR1 MNHNY and CDR2 SVGAGI come from the germline V gene (reference sequence). The CDR3 length is 11 residues. Trimming pared 7 bases from V and 4 bases from J, leaving 5 bases between. CDR3 nucleotides: TGTGCCAGCACCCTTTACAATGAGCAGTTCTTC. It specifies CASTLYNEQFF.

Concerning this clone itself: The same CDR3 arises from other DNA sequences in this sample as well. CDR3 protein: CASSVPAGGARTEAFF. CDR3 in DNA: TGTGCCAGCAGCGTACCCGCCGGGGGGGCGCGCACTGAAGCTTTCTTT. V and J are TRBV9 and TRBJ1-1, with D possibly being TRBD1 (6 bases). The CDR3 covers 16 residues. Germline CDR1 SGDLS, CDR2 YYNGEE. Trimming left V 1 base short and J 4 bases short, with 17 bases between.

The rearrangement uses TRBV5-8 and TRBJ1-2; D not resolved. Trimming cost V 5 bases and J 2 bases, with 7 bases left between them. Germline V gene data show CDR1 as SGHTS and CDR2 as YDEGEE. The length of the CDR3 is 12 residues. Here the CDR3 DNA reads TGTGCCAGCAGTGACACAAACTATGGCTACACCTTC. As protein: CASSDTNYGYTF.

This clone was observed a few times. The chain uses TRBV29-1 and TRBJ2-1; 13 bases are shared with TRBD2. The CDR3 consists of 16 residues. J was trimmed by 4 bases and V by 0 bases; bases with no gene match: 3. Germline CDR1 and CDR2: SQVTM and ANQGSEA. This CDR3 reads CSVEEGTSGNYNEQFF. The CDR3 bases are TGCAGCGTTGAAGAAGGGACTAGCGGGAATTACAATGAGCAGTTCTTC.

CDR3 loop: CASSLSRGGQPQHF. CDR3 nucleotide sequence: TGTGCCAGCAGTTTATCAAGGGGGGGTCAGCCCCAGCATTTT. This sequence joins TRBV27 and TRBJ1-5, with a weak D call TRBD1 (6 bases). Germline lookup yields CDR1 MNHEY and CDR2 SMNVEV (reference sequence). Trimming removed 0 bases at V and 6 bases at J, with 9 bases between. The CDR3 consists of 14 residues.